A selection of T cell receptor beta chains follows, all from one sample in a study of spatial heterogeneity in lung cancer. TCRdb reprocessed the 5' RACE reads with MiXCR, giving one entry per CDR3 protein. Here the sample spans some 3,200 distinct CDR3 sequences, 4% to 6% being singletons. This specimen was lung tumor tissue, taken at surgery. Receptor source: a female donor with early-stage non-small cell lung cancer. CDR3s leave out the opening cysteine and the closing phenylalanine or tryptophan. Clone size is given for some rows only: seen once, a few or many times, or a class if the clone is expanded.

medium-sized	TRBV27	TRBJ2-5	11	ASSSRRGETQY
medium-sized	TRBV6-1	TRBJ2-1	12	ASSEQLAANEQF
few	TRBV3-1	TRBJ1-4	13	ASSPTGGGNEKLF
medium-sized	TRBV10-2	TRBJ2-3	12	ASSEGVASDTQY
medium-sized	TRBV4-1	TRBJ1-2	15	ASSQDRVGTGNTRYT
medium-sized	TRBV3-1	TRBJ2-3	9	ASSQRRAQY
medium-sized	TRBV6-5	TRBJ2-1	13	ASSYRTGPFNEQF
-	TRBV28	TRBJ1-3	14	ASSPGDRPTGNTIY
few	TRBV5-1	TRBJ2-2	18	ASSPEGLAGDRKGTGELF
medium-sized	TRBV20-1	TRBJ2-7	14	SARDGGLAGVYEQY
medium-sized	TRBV7-2	TRBJ2-3	14	ASSLVRYRSGDTQY
medium-sized	TRBV7-9	TRBJ2-1	13	ASSKGQGSSGEQF
many	TRBV6-6	TRBJ2-7	10	ASSLTLYEQY
medium-sized	TRBV5-4	TRBJ2-2	13	ASSLPGPTTGELF
medium-sized	TRBV7-8	TRBJ2-3	11	ATYRGDKDTQY
medium-sized	TRBV20-1	TRBJ1-1	11	SASRGWNTEAF
few	TRBV5-1	TRBJ1-1	13	ASSSQRGVNTEAF
many	TRBV6-5	TRBJ2-2	13	ASSRSGRGTGELF
large	TRBV14	TRBJ1-1	11	ASSQSPRTEAF
few	TRBV5-1	TRBJ2-1	14	ASSPQLGGSYNEQF
many	TRBV5-1	TRBJ2-1	12	ASGTGGADNEQF
few	TRBV19	TRBJ2-6	11	ASSITGANVLT
medium-sized	TRBV12-3/TRBV12-4	TRBJ2-7	11	ASSLVQGSKQY
medium-sized	TRBV20-1	TRBJ2-1	16	SAPAGLAGRSSYNEQF
many	TRBV20-1	TRBJ1-2	13	SARGAGGTNYGYT
-	TRBV2	TRBJ1-1	11	ASSQRGNTEAF
many	TRBV20-1	TRBJ1-4	12	SARRGQGDEKLF
medium-sized	TRBV20-1	TRBJ2-1	14	SARDMGSGGALEQF
medium-sized	TRBV20-1	TRBJ1-2	12	SARTGAENYGYT
medium-sized	TRBV6-1	TRBJ1-5	16	ASSGPDRGTYSNQPQH
medium-sized	TRBV3-1	TRBJ2-4	12	ASSQEGLENIQY
medium-sized	TRBV2	TRBJ2-3	10	ASRGVRDTQY
medium-sized	TRBV2	TRBJ1-5	13	ASSVGPYSNQPQH
many	TRBV25-1	TRBJ1-2	12	ASSGNLFSYGYT
-	TRBV5-1	TRBJ1-1	9	ASSLSGEAF
medium-sized	TRBV24-1	TRBJ2-5	13	ATSDPGTEQETQY
-	TRBV7-2	TRBJ2-2	13	ASSLVRVSTGELF
medium-sized	TRBV30	TRBJ1-1	12	AWRTRQVSTEAF
medium-sized	TRBV4-2	TRBJ2-7	11	ASSQWREAEQY
few	TRBV28	TRBJ2-4	18	ASSNQRGREQILAKNIQY
medium-sized	TRBV9	TRBJ2-3	9	ASSDSHTQY
once	TRBV28	TRBJ2-7	13	ASSFGRAPSYEQY
medium-sized	TRBV29-1	TRBJ2-1	12	SVQGRGRGGEQF
-	TRBV19	TRBJ2-3	13	ASRSGGTVADTQY
medium-sized	TRBV6-1	TRBJ1-1	12	ASRTGEVNTEAF
many	TRBV11-1	TRBJ1-2	16	ASSTMGQPISPSYGYT
many	TRBV12-3/TRBV12-4	TRBJ2-7	16	ASSRTSGSYGGSYEQY